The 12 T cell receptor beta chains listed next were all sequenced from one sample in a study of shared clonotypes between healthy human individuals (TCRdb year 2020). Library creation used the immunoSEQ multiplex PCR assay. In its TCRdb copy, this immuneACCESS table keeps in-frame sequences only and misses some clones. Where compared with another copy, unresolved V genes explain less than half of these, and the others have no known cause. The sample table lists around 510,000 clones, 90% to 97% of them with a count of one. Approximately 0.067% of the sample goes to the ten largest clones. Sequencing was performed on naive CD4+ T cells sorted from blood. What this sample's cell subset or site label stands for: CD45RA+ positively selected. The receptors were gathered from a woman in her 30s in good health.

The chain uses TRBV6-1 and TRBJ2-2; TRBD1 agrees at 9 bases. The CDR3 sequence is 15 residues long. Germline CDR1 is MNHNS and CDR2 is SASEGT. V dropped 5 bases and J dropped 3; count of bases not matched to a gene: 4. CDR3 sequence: CASSLQGADTGELFF. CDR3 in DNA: TGTGCCAGCAGTCTACAGGGGGCAGACACCGGGGAGCTGTTTTTT.

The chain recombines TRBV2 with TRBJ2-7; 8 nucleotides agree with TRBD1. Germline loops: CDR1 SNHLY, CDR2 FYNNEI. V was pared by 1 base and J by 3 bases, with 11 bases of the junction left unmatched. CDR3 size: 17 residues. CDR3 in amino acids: CASSEGVLGQAIYEQYF. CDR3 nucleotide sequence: TGTGCCAGCAGTGAAGGGGTTTTGGGACAGGCGATCTACGAGCAGTACTTC.

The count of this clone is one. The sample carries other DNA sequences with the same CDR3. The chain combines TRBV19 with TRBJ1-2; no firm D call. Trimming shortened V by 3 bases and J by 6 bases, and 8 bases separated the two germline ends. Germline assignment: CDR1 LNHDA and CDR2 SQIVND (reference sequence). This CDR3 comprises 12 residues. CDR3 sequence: CASSILGDGYTF. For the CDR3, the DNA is TGTGCCAGTAGTATTCTCGGAGATGGCTACACCTTC.

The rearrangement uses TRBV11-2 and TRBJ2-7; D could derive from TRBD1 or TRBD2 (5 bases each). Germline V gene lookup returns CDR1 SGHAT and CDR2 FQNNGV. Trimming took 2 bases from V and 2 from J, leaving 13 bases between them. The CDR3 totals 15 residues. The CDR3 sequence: CASSLYVQGPYEQYF. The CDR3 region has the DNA TGTGCCAGCAGCTTATACGTTCAGGGACCCTACGAGCAGTACTTC.

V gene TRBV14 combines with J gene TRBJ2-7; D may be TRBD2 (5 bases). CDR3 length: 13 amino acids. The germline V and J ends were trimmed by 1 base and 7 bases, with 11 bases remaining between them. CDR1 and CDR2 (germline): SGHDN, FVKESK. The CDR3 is CASSQVTTGEQYF. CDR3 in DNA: TGTGCCAGCAGCCAAGTAACAACGGGGGAGCAGTACTTC.

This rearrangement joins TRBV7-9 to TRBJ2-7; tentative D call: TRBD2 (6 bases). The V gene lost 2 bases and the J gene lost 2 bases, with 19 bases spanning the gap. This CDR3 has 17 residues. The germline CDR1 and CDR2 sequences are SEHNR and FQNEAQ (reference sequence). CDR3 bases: TGTGCCAGCAGCTTAACTCCGATCCGGGACTCTACCTACGAGCAGTACTTC. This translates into CASSLTPIRDSTYEQYF.

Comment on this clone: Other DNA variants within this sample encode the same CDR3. CDR3 in DNA: TGTGCCAGCAGTTCCGGGACTAGCGGCTACAATGAGCAGTTCTTC. Protein sequence: CASSSGTSGYNEQFF. This chain joins TRBV28 and TRBJ2-1, with 11 positions matching TRBD2. CDR1 is MDHEN, CDR2 SYDVKM, per germline. The V segment lost 4 bases and the J segment 3 bases; nucleotides outside the gene matches: 2. The CDR3 is 15 amino acids. Variable domain in full (rest from reference TRBV28 and TRBJ2-1): DVKVTQSSRYLVKRTGEKVFLECVQDMDHENMFWYRQDPGLGLRLIYFSYDVKMKEKGDIPEGYSVSREKKERFSLILESASTNQTSMYLCASSSGTSGYNEQFFGPGTRLTVL.

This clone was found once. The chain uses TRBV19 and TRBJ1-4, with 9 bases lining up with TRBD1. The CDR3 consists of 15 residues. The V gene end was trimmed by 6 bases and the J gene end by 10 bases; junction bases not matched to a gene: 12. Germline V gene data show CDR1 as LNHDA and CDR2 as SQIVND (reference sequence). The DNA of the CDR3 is TGTGCCAGTAGCCCTTTGAGGGACAGGGACGGAAAACTGTTTTTT. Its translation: CASSPLRDRDGKLFF.

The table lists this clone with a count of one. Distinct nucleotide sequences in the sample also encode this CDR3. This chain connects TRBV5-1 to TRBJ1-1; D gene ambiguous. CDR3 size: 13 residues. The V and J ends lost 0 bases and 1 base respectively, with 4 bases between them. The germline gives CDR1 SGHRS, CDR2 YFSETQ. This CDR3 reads CASSLGKNTEAFF. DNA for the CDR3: TGCGCCAGCAGCTTGGGAAAGAACACTGAAGCTTTCTTT.

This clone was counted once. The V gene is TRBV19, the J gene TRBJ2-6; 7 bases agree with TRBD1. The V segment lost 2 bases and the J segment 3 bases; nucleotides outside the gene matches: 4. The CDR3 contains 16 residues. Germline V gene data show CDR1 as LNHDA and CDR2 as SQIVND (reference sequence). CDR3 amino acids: CASSIQGVYGANVLTF. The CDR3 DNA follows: TGTGCCAGTAGTATACAGGGGGTGTATGGGGCCAACGTCCTGACTTTC.

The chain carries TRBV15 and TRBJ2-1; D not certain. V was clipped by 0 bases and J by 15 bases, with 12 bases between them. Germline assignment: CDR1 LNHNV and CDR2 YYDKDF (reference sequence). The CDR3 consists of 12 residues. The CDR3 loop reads CATSRDGSALFF. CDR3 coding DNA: TGTGCCACCAGCAGAGATGGGTCTGCCCTGTTCTTC.

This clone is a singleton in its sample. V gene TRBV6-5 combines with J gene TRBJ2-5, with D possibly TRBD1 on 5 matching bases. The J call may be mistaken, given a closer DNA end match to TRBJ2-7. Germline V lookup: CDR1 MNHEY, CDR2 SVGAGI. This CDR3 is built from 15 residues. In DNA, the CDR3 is TGTGCCAGCAGTTCCTTCCCCCCGACAGCCTACGAGCAGTACTTC. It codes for CASSSFPPTAYEQYF.